The 8 T cell receptor beta chains below come from one sample, sequenced in a study of blood T cells in healthy people across ages. A J-beta primer mix and a sample-barcoded 5' primer were used in a second PCR of roughly 6 to 11 cycles. TCRdb ran MiXCR on the 5' RACE reads and lists one entry per CDR3 protein. Found here are about 1.1 million distinct CDR3 sequences, under 40% of them singletons; the top ten hold around 14%. Sequencing was performed on blood. Receptors were obtained from a man aged 18 to 30 in good health.

This clonotype appeared a few times. The chain has TRBV29-1 and TRBJ1-1; unclear D gene. The CDR3 runs to 14 residues. The V end lost 4 bases, the J end lost 1 base, and 13 bases lay between the germline ends. The germline V gene has CDR1 SQVTM and CDR2 ANQGSEA. The CDR3 sequence is CSVALRSANTEAFF. Here the CDR3 DNA reads TGCAGCGTTGCCCTAAGATCCGCGAACACTGAAGCTTTCTTT.

This chain links TRBV10-2 with TRBJ2-7; 7 nucleotides match TRBD2. The CDR3 contains 14 residues. V trimming: 6 bases; J trimming: 2 bases; junction bases outside the gene matches: 7. The germline CDR1 and CDR2 sequences are WSHSY and SAAADI. CDR3 protein: CASRGERGTYEQYF. As DNA, the CDR3 is TGCGCCAGCAGAGGAGAGCGGGGAACCTACGAGCAGTACTTC.

This clonotype was counted only a few times. The chain recombines TRBV12-3 or TRBV12-4 with TRBJ2-1; no clear D gene. The CDR3 covers 17 residues. V shed 5 bases and J shed 0 bases, with 17 bases lying between them. CDR3 coding DNA: TGTGCCAGCAGTACAAGACCAGATTATAACTCCTACAATGAGCAGTTCTTC. Residues: CASSTRPDYNSYNEQFF.

The chain uses TRBV12-3 or TRBV12-4 and TRBJ2-5; perhaps TRBD1 as D (6 bases). The DNA matches TRBJ2-4 better at its end, which makes the J call doubtful. This CDR3 is built from 14 residues. DNA for the CDR3: TGTGCCAGCAGACCCGGCAGGGGCCAAAACATTCAGTACTTC. It encodes CASRPGRGQNIQYF.

This clonotype was seen a handful of times. This rearrangement joins TRBV20-1 to TRBJ1-6; unclear D gene. V lost 0 bases and J lost 8, with 8 bases in between. This CDR3 spans 13 amino acids. Germline values: CDR1 DFQATT, CDR2 SNEGSKA (reference sequence). As DNA, the CDR3 is TGCAGTGCTAGAGATGAGAGAGATTCACCCCTCCACTTT. Translation: CSARDERDSPLHF.

This clonotype was picked up one time. Germline and junction disagree at one end, which may indicate a read error. This chain's CDR3 is CANSYSSGGYTQYF. The CDR3 DNA sequence: TGTGCCAACAGTTACTCCAGCGGCGGGTATACGCAGTATTTT. This chain connects TRBV6-2 or TRBV6-3 to TRBJ2-3, with a tentative D call TRBD2 (5 bases). Germline CDR1 and CDR2: MNHEY and SVGEGT. CDR3 size: 14 residues.

The V gene is TRBV20-1, the J gene TRBJ1-2, with 8 positions matching TRBD1. CDR3 length: 14 residues. V shed 5 bases, J shed 4 bases, and the junction held 9 bases outside the gene matches. The germline gives CDR1 DFQATT, CDR2 SNEGSKA (reference sequence). The CDR3 DNA follows: TGCAGTGCTCTGACAGGGGCGAGGATCTATGGCTACACCTTC. It translates to CSALTGARIYGYTF.

This clonotype was observed at least ten times. The V gene is TRBV12-3 or TRBV12-4, the J gene TRBJ1-5; D is unclear. V lost 3 bases to trimming and J lost 0 bases, with 6 bases between them. The CDR3 has 14 residues. CDR3 loop: CASSFGYSNQPQHF. CDR3 nucleotide sequence: TGTGCCAGCAGTTTCGGGTATAGCAATCAGCCCCAGCATTTT.